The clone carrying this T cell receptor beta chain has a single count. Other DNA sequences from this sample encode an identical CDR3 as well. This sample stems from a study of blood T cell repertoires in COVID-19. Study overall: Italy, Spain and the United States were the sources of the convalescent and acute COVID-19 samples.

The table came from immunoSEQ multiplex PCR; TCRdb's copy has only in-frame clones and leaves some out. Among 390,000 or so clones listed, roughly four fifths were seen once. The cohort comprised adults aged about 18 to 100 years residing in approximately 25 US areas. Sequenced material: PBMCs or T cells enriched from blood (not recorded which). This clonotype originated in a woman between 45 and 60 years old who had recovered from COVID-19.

The CDR3 region is CASSPQGTSYNSPLHF. The CDR3 DNA follows: TGTGCCAGCAGCCCCCAGGGGACATCCTATAATTCACCCCTCCACTTT. V gene TRBV3-1 (or the pseudogene TRBV3-2) combines with J gene TRBJ1-6, with a weak D call TRBD1 (6 bases). The germline V gene has CDR1 LGHDT and CDR2 YNNKEL (reference sequence). Trimming removed 4 bases at V and 1 base at J, with 11 bases between. The CDR3 has 16 amino acids.